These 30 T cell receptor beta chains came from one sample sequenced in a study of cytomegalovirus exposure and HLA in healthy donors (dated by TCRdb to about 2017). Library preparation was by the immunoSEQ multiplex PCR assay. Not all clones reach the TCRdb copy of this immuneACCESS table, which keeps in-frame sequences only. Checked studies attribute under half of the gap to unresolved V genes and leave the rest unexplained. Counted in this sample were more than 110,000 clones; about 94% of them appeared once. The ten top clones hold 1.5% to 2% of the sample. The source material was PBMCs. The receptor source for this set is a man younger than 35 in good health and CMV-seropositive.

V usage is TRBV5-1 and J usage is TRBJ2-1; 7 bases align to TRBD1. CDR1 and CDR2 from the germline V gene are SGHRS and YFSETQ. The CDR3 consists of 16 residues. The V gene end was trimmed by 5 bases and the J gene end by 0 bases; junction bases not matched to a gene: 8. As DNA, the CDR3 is TGCGCCAGCAGACGGGACAGTGGAAGCTCCTACAATGAGCAGTTCTTC. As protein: CASRRDSGSSYNEQFF.

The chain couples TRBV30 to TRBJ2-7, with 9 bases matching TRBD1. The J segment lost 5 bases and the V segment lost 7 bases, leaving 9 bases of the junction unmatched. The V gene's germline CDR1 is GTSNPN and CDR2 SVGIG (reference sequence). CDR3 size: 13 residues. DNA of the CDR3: TGTGCCTCACGGCAGGGACAGGGAGACGAGCAGTACTTC. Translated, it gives CASRQGQGDEQYF.

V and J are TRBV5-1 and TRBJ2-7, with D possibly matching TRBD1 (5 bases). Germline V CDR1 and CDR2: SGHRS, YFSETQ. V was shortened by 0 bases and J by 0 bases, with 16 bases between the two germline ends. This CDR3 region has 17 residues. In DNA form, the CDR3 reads TGCGCCAGCAGCTTGGTCTCCCCAGGGCTTAGCTCCTACGAGCAGTACTTC. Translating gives CASSLVSPGLSSYEQYF. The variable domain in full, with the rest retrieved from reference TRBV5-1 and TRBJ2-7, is KAGVTQTPRYLIKTRGQQVTLSCSPISGHRSVSWYQQTPGQGLQFLFEYFSETQRNKGNFPGRFSGRQFSNSRSEMNVSTLELGDSALYLCASSLVSPGLSSYEQYFGPGTRLTVT.

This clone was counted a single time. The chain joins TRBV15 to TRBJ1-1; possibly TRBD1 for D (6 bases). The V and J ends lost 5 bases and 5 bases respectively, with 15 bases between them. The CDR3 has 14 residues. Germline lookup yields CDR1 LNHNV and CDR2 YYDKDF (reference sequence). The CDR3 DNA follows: TGTGCCACCAGCCCTATAGCCCAGGGGACTGAAGCTTTCTTT. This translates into CATSPIAQGTEAFF.

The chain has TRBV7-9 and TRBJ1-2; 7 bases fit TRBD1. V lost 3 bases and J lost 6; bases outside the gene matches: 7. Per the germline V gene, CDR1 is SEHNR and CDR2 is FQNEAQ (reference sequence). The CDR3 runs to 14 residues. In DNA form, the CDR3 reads TGTGCCAGCAGCTTTTATACAGGGGATCATGGCTACACCTTC. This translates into CASSFYTGDHGYTF. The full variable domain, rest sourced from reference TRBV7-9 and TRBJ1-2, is DTGVSQNPRHKITKRGQNVTFRCDPISEHNRLYWYRQTLGQGPEFLTYFQNEAQLEKSRLLSDRFSAERPKGSFSTLEIQRTEQGDSAMYLCASSFYTGDHGYTFGSGTRLTVV.

CDR3 protein: CASSQWTSGPYEQYF. The DNA for the CDR3 is TGCGCCAGCAGCCAGTGGACTAGCGGGCCCTACGAGCAGTACTTC. V and J are TRBV5-1 and TRBJ2-7; 11 bases line up with TRBD2. J was trimmed by 2 bases and V by 4 bases; bases with no gene match: 5. This CDR3 has 15 residues. Germline assignment: CDR1 SGHRS and CDR2 YFSETQ. Based on the CDR3 plus reference TRBV5-1 and TRBJ2-7, the full variable domain is KAGVTQTPRYLIKTRGQQVTLSCSPISGHRSVSWYQQTPGQGLQFLFEYFSETQRNKGNFPGRFSGRQFSNSRSEMNVSTLELGDSALYLCASSQWTSGPYEQYFGPGTRLTVT.

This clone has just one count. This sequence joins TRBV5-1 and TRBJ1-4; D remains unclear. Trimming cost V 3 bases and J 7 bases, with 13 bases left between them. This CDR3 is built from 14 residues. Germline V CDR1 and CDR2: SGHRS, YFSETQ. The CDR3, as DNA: TGCGCCAGCAGCTGGAGGGAGGGTTCTGAAAAACTGTTTTTT. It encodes CASSWREGSEKLFF.

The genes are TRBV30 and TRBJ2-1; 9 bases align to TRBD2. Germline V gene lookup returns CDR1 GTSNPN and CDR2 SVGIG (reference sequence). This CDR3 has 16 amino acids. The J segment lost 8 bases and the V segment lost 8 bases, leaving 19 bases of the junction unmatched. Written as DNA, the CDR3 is TGTGCCCGGCACGACTTAAGGCAGGGCGGGGGGGATGAGCAGTTCTTC. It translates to CARHDLRQGGGDEQFF.

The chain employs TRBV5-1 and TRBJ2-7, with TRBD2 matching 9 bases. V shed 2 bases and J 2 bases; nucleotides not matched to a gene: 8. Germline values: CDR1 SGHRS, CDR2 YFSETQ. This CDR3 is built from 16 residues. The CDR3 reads CASSFLAGGEPYEQYF. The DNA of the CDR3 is TGCGCCAGCAGCTTTTTGGCGGGAGGGGAGCCCTACGAGCAGTACTTC. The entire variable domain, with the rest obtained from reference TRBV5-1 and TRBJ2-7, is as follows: KAGVTQTPRYLIKTRGQQVTLSCSPISGHRSVSWYQQTPGQGLQFLFEYFSETQRNKGNFPGRFSGRQFSNSRSEMNVSTLELGDSALYLCASSFLAGGEPYEQYFGPGTRLTVT.

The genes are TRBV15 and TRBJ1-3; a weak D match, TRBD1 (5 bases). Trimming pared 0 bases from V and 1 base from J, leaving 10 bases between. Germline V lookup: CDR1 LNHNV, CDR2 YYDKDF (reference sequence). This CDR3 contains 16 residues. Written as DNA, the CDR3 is TGTGCCACCAGCAGAGATTACGGGGGGTCTGGAAACACCATATATTTT. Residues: CATSRDYGGSGNTIYF. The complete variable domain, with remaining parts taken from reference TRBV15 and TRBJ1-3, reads DAMVIQNPRYQVTQFGKPVTLSCSQTLNHNVMYWYQQKSSQAPKLLFHYYDKDFNNEADTPDNFQSRRPNTSFCFLDIRSPGLGDTAMYLCATSRDYGGSGNTIYFGEGSWLTVV.

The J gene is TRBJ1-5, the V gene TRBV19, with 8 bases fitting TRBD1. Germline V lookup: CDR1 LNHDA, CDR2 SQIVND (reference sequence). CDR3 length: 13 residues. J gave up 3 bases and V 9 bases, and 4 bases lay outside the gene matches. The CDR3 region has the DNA TGTGCCAGCGGGGACAGGTCCAATCAGCCCCAGCATTTT. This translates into CASGDRSNQPQHF.

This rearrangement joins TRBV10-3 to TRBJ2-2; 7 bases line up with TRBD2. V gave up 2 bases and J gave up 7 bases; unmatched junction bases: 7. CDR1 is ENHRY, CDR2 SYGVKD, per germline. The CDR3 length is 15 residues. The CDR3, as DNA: TGTGCCATCAGTGAGGCGGGGGTCCGGAACGGGGAGCTGTTTTTT. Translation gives CAISEAGVRNGELFF.

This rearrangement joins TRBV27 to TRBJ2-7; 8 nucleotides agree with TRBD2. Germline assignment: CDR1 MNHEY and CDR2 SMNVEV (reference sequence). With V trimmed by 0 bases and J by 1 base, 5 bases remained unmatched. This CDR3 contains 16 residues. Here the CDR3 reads CASSLSGLEGSYEQYF. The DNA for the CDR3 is TGTGCCAGCAGTTTATCGGGACTAGAGGGGTCCTACGAGCAGTACTTC.

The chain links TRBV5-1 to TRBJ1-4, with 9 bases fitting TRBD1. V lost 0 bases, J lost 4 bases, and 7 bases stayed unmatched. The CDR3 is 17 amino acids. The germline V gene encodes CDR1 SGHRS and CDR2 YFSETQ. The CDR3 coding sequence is TGCGCCAGCAGCTTGGCCCCTCCGGGACAGGGTAATGAAAAACTGTTTTTT. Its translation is CASSLAPPGQGNEKLFF.

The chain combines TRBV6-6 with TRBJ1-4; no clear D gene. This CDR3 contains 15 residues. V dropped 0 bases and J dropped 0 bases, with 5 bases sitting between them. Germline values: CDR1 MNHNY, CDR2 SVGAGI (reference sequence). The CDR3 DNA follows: TGTGCCAGCAGTTACTCCGGAGCAACTAATGAAAAACTGTTTTTT. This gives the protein CASSYSGATNEKLFF.

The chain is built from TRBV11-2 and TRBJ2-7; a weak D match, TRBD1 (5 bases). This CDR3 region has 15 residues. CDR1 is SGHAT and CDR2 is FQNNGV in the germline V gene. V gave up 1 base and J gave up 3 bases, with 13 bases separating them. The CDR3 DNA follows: TGTGCCAGCAGCTTAGGGTCAGGGTTGTTCTACGAGCAGTACTTC. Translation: CASSLGSGLFYEQYF. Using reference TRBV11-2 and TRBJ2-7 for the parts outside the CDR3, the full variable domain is EAGVAQSPRYKIIEKRQSVAFWCNPISGHATLYWYQQILGQGPKLLIQFQNNGVVDDSQLPKDRFSAERLKGVDSTLKIQPAKLEDSAVYLCASSLGSGLFYEQYFGPGTRLTVT.

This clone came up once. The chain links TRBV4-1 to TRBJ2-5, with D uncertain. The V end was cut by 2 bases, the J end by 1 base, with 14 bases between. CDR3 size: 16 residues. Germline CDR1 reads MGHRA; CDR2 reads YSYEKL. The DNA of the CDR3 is TGCGCCAGCAGCCAACTCGGATGGGCCTTCCAAGAGACCCAGTACTTC. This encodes CASSQLGWAFQETQYF.

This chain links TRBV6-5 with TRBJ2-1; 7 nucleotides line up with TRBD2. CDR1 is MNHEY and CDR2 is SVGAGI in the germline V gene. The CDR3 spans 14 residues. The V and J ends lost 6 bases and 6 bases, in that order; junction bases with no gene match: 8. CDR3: CASRPGTTSNEQFF. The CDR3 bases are TGTGCCAGCAGGCCCGGGACTACTTCCAATGAGCAGTTCTTC.

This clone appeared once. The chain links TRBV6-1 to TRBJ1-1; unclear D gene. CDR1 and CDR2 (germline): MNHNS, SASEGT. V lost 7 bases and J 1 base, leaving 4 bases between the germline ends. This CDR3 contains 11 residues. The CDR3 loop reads CASTQNTEAFF. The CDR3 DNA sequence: TGTGCCAGCACCCAGAACACTGAAGCTTTCTTT.

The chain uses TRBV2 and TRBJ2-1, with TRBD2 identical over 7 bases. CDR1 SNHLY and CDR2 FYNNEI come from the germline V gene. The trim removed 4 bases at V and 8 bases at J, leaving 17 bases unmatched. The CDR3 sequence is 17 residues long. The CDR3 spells CASSAGKPGLEYYEQFF. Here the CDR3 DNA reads TGTGCCAGCAGTGCCGGGAAGCCAGGACTAGAGTACTATGAGCAGTTCTTC.

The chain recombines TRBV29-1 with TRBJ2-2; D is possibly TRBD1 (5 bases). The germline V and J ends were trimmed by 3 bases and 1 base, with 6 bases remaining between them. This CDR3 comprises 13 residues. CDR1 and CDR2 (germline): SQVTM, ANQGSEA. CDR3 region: CSVETENTGELFF. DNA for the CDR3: TGCAGCGTTGAGACAGAGAACACCGGGGAGCTGTTTTTT.

The chain's CDR3 is CASSLGTGYGYTF. In DNA form, the CDR3 reads TGTGCCAGCAGCTTAGGGACAGGGTATGGCTACACCTTC. V and J are TRBV5-5 and TRBJ1-2, with TRBD1 matching 9 bases. CDR3 length: 13 residues. Trimming removed 2 bases from V and 5 bases from J; junction bases left unmatched: 1. CDR1 and CDR2 from the germline V gene are SGHKS and YYEKEE (reference sequence).

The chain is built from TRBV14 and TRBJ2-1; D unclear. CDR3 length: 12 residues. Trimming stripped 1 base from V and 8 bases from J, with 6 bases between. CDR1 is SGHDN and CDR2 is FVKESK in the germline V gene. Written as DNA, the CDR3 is TGTGCCAGCAGCCAAGTTATCTATGAGCAGTTCTTC. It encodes CASSQVIYEQFF.

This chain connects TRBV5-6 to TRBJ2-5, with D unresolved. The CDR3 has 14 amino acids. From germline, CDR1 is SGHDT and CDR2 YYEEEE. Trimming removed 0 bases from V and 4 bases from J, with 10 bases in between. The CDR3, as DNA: TGTGCCAGCAGCTTGGTTGGAGATGGAGAGACCCAGTACTTC. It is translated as CASSLVGDGETQYF.

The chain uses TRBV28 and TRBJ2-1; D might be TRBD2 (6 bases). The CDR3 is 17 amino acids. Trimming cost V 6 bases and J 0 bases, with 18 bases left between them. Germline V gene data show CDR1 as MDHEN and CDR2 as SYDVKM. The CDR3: CASSRWDSRSSYNEQFF. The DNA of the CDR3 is TGTGCCAGCAGCCGATGGGACTCCCGAAGCTCCTACAATGAGCAGTTCTTC.

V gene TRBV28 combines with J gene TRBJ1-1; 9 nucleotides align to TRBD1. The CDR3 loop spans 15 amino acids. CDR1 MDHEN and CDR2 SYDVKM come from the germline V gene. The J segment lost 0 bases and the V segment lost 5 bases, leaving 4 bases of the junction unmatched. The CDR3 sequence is CASSLRDRVNTEAFF. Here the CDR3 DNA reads TGTGCCAGCAGTCTCCGGGACAGGGTGAACACTGAAGCTTTCTTT.

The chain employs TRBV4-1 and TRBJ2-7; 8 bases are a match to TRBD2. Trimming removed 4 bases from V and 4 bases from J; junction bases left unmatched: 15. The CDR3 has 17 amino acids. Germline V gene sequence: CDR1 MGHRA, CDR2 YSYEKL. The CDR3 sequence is CASSPRPPGLVIYEQYF. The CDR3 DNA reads TGCGCCAGCAGCCCCCGGCCACCGGGACTAGTGATATACGAGCAGTACTTC.

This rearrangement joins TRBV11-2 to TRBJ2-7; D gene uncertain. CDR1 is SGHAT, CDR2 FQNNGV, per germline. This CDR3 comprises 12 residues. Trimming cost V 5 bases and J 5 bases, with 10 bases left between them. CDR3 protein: CASSLVGHEQYF. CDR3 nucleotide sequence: TGTGCCAGCAGCCTCGTGGGCCACGAGCAGTACTTC. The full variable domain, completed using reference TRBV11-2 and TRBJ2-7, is EAGVAQSPRYKIIEKRQSVAFWCNPISGHATLYWYQQILGQGPKLLIQFQNNGVVDDSQLPKDRFSAERLKGVDSTLKIQPAKLEDSAVYLCASSLVGHEQYFGPGTRLTVT.

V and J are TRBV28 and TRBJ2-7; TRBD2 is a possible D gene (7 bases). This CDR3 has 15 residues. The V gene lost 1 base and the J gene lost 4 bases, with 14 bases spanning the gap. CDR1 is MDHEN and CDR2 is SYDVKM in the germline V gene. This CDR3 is CASSLSVGGGYEQYF. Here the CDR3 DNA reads TGTGCCAGCAGTTTATCGGTGGGAGGGGGGTACGAGCAGTACTTC.

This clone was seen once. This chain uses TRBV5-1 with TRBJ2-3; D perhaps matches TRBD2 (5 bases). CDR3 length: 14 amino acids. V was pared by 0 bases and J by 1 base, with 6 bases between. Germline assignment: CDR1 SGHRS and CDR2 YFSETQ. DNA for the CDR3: TGCGCCAGCAGCTTGGAGGGAGGCACAGATACGCAGTATTTT. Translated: CASSLEGGTDTQYF. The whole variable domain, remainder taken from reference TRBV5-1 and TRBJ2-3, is KAGVTQTPRYLIKTRGQQVTLSCSPISGHRSVSWYQQTPGQGLQFLFEYFSETQRNKGNFPGRFSGRQFSNSRSEMNVSTLELGDSALYLCASSLEGGTDTQYFGPGTRLTVL.